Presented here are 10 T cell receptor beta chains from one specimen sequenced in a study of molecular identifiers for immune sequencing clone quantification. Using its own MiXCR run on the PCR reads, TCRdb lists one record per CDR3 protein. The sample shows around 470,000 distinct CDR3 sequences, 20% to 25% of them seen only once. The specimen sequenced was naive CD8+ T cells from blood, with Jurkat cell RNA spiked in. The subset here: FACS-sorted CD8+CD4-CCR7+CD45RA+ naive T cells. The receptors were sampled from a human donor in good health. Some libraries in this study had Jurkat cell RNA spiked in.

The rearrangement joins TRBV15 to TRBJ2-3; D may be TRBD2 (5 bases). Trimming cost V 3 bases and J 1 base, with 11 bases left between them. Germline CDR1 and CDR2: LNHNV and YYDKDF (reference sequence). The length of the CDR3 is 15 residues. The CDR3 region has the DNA TGTGCCACCAGCAGTCAAGGGAGACGCACAGATACGCAGTATTTT. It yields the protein CATSSQGRRTDTQYF.

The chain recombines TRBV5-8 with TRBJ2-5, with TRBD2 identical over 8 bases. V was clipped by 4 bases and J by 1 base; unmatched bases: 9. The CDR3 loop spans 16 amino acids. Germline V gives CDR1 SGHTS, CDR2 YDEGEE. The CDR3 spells CASSQLSGGLQETQYF. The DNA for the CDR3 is TGTGCCAGCAGCCAACTGAGCGGGGGCCTCCAAGAGACCCAGTACTTC.

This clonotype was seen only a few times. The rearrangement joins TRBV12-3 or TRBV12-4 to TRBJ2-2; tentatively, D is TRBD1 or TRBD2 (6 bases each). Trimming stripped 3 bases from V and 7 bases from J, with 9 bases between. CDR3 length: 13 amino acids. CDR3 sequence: CASSFKGGGELFF. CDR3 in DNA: TGTGCCAGCAGTTTCAAGGGGGGCGGGGAGCTGTTTTTT.

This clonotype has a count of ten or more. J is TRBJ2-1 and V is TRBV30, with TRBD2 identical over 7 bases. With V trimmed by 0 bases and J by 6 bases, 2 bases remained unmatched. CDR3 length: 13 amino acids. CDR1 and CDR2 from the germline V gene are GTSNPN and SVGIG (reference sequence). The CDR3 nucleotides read TGTGCCTGGAGTGTAGGGACTATCAATGAGCAGTTCTTC. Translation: CAWSVGTINEQFF. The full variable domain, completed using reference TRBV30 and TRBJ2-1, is SQTIHQWPATLVQPVGSPLSLECTVEGTSNPNLYWYRQAAGRGLQLLFYSVGIGQISSEVPQNLSASRPQDRQFILSSKKLLLSDSGFYLCAWSVGTINEQFFGPGTRLTVL.

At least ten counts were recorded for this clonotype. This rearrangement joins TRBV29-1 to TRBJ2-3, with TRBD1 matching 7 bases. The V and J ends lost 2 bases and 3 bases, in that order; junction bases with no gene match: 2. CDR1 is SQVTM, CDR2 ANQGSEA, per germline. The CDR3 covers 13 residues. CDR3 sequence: CSVERGLTDTQYF. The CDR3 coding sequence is TGCAGCGTTGAAAGGGGGCTTACAGATACGCAGTATTTT.

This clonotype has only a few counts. CDR3 DNA sequence: TGTGCCAGCAGGTTGACAGGGGCTAACTATGGCTACACCTTC. As protein: CASRLTGANYGYTF. The gene calls are TRBV6-2 or TRBV6-3 and TRBJ1-2; 8 bases line up with TRBD1. Per germline, CDR1 MNHEY and CDR2 SVGEGT. The CDR3 consists of 14 residues. Trimming cost V 6 bases and J 0 bases; bases outside gene matches: 3.

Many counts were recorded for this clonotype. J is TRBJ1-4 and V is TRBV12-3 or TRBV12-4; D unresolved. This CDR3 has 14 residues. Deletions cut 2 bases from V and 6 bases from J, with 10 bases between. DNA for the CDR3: TGTGCCAGCAGTTTATCTCTGGGAGATGAAAAACTGTTTTTT. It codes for CASSLSLGDEKLFF.

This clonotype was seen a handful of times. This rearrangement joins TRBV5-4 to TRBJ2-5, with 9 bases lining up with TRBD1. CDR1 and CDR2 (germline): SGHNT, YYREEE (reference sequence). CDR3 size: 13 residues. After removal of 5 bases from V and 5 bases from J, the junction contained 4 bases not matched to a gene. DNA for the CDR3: TGTGCCAGCAGACGACAGGGGGGCGAGACCCAGTACTTC. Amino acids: CASRRQGGETQYF.

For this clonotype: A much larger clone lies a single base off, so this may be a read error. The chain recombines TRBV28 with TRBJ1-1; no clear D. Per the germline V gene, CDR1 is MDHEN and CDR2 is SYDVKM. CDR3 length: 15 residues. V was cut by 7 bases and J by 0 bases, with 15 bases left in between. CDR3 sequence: CASNSLSRLNTEAFF. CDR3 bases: TGTGCCAGCAATTCTCTCAGTCGGTTGAACACTGAAGCTTTCTTT.

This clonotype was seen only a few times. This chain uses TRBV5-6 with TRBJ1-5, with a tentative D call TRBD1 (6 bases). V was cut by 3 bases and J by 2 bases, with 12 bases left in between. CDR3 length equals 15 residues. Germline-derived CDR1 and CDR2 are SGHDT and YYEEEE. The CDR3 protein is CASSWGPWGNQPQHF. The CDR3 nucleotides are TGTGCCAGCAGCTGGGGGCCATGGGGCAATCAGCCCCAGCATTTT.